These 28 T cell receptor beta chains originate from one sample sequenced in a study of OX40 agonist ivuxolimab in advanced cancers. TCRdb's table, derived via immunoSEQ multiplex PCR, lists solely in-frame clones and lacks some. The sample consists of some 5,600 clones, 70% to 75% of them appearing once. Sequences were derived from CD4+ or CD8+ T cells sorted from blood, sampled in a trial of the OX40 agonist ivuxolimab. The receptors originated from an adult with an advanced solid tumor such as melanoma, head and neck, liver or kidney cancer.

The J gene is TRBJ2-1, the V gene TRBV27; 10 bases agree with TRBD2. The length of the CDR3 is 19 residues. The J segment lost 6 bases and the V segment lost 7 bases, leaving 21 bases of the junction unmatched. CDR1 and CDR2 from the germline V gene are MNHEY and SMNVEV (reference sequence). CDR3 amino acids: CASNHLGREEAGGGNEQFF. CDR3 DNA sequence: TGTGCCAGCAACCATCTGGGGCGAGAGGAAGCGGGAGGGGGCAATGAGCAGTTCTTC.

The chain links TRBV27 to TRBJ1-5; D unresolved. V gave up 6 bases and J gave up 4 bases, with 16 bases separating them. There are 15 residues in the CDR3. Germline CDR1 is MNHEY and CDR2 is SMNVEV (reference sequence). The CDR3 spells CASREETNRNQPQHF. The DNA of the CDR3 is TGTGCCAGCAGGGAGGAGACAAACAGAAATCAGCCCCAGCATTTT.

This chain joins TRBV7-2 and TRBJ2-6; no clear D. The CDR3 totals 13 residues. V was pared by 0 bases and J by 3 bases, with 0 bases between. CDR1 and CDR2 from the germline V gene are SGHTA and FQGNSA. The CDR3 loop is CASSLAGANVLTF. The CDR3 coding sequence is TGTGCCAGCAGCTTAGCTGGGGCCAACGTCCTGACTTTC.

This clone has more than one count but fewer than ten. This sequence joins TRBV2 and TRBJ2-1; D gene unclear. The CDR3 sequence is 15 residues long. In germline, CDR1 is SNHLY, CDR2 FYNNEI. V shed 3 bases and J shed 1 base, with 10 bases lying between them. The CDR3 loop is CASSELSFSYNEQFF. In DNA form, the CDR3 reads TGTGCCAGCAGTGAGCTTTCCTTTTCCTACAATGAGCAGTTCTTC.

This chain uses TRBV4-1 with TRBJ2-7; D unresolved. CDR1 is MGHRA and CDR2 is YSYEKL in the germline V gene. V lost 1 base and J 4 bases, leaving 8 bases between the germline ends. The CDR3 sequence is 13 residues long. Here the CDR3 DNA reads TGCGCCAGCAGCCAAGGGACCCGTTACGAGCAGTACTTC. Translating gives CASSQGTRYEQYF.

V usage is TRBV7-8 and J usage is TRBJ2-7; the match to TRBD1 covers 7 bases. Germline lookup yields CDR1 SGHVS and CDR2 FQNEAQ. Unmatched junction bases numbered 5, after V lost 5 bases and J lost 1 base. CDR3 size: 14 residues. The CDR3 loop is CASSRGTDSYEQYF. The DNA of the CDR3 is TGTGCCAGCAGCCGTGGGACAGATTCCTACGAGCAGTACTTC.

The chain combines TRBV6-5 with TRBJ1-1; 7 bases are shared with TRBD1. The CDR3 runs to 14 residues. V shed 4 bases and J 3 bases; nucleotides not matched to a gene: 5. Germline V gene sequence: CDR1 MNHEY, CDR2 SVGAGI. Here the CDR3 reads CASSFTGEHTEAFF. Here the CDR3 DNA reads TGTGCCAGCAGTTTCACAGGGGAGCACACTGAAGCTTTCTTT.

There are a few counts of this clone. The J gene is TRBJ1-1, the V gene TRBV4-3; 8 bases are a match to TRBD1. The CDR3 extends over 18 amino acids. Germline V CDR1 and CDR2: LGHNA, YSLEER. Trimming cost V 0 bases and J 1 base; bases outside gene matches: 10. CDR3 sequence (DNA): TGCGCCAGCAGCCAAGATCTCGGGACAGGAATGCCGAACACTGAAGCTTTCTTT. This translates into CASSQDLGTGMPNTEAFF.

The chain is built from TRBV19 and TRBJ2-5; D is perhaps TRBD1 (6 bases). This CDR3 is 15 amino acids long. V was clipped by 7 bases and J by 1 base, with 16 bases between them. The V gene's germline CDR1 is LNHDA and CDR2 SQIVND (reference sequence). CDR3 residues: CASIDTRDTQETQYF. The CDR3 region has the DNA TGTGCCAGTATTGACACCCGGGACACCCAAGAGACCCAGTACTTC.

The chain carries TRBV9 and TRBJ2-7, with a possible D match to TRBD1 (6 bases). The V and J ends lost 7 bases and 0 bases respectively, with 17 bases between them. This CDR3 comprises 15 residues. Germline values: CDR1 SGDLS, CDR2 YYNGEE. CDR3 loop: CASGPYRDNSYEQYF. The CDR3 coding sequence is TGTGCCAGCGGGCCTTACCGGGACAACTCCTACGAGCAGTACTTC. Based on the CDR3 plus reference TRBV9 and TRBJ2-7, the full variable domain is DSGVTQTPKHLITATGQRVTLRCSPRSGDLSVYWYQQSLDQGLQFLIQYYNGEERAKGNILERFSAQQFPDLHSELNLSSLELGDSALYFCASGPYRDNSYEQYFGPGTRLTVT.

This clone was detected once. The chain links TRBV14 to TRBJ2-1, with TRBD2 matching over 8 bases. Germline CDR1 is SGHDN and CDR2 is FVKESK. V shed 7 bases, J shed 2 bases, and the junction held 10 bases outside the gene matches. The CDR3 runs 16 residues. CDR3 residues: CASMSAGGTAYNEQFF. The CDR3 coding sequence is TGTGCCAGCATGTCGGCGGGAGGTACGGCCTACAATGAGCAGTTCTTC.

The chain employs TRBV4-3 and TRBJ1-6, with 7 bases aligning to TRBD1. The germline CDR1 and CDR2 sequences are LGHNA and YSLEER. The trim removed 2 bases at V and 11 bases at J, leaving 12 bases unmatched. CDR3 length equals 16 residues. CDR3 sequence (DNA): TGCGCCAGCAGCCAACTGCCCGGGACAGCCGATGCACCCCTCCACTTT. This sequence encodes CASSQLPGTADAPLHF.

The gene calls are TRBV7-6 and TRBJ2-1; D gene unclear. Trimming left V 1 base short and J 6 bases short, with 7 bases between. The length of the CDR3 is 13 residues. CDR1 and CDR2 from the germline V gene are SGHVS and FNYEAQ. CDR3 residues: CASSLVYGNEQFF. As DNA, the CDR3 is TGTGCCAGCAGCTTAGTTTACGGCAATGAGCAGTTCTTC.

V is TRBV21-1 and J is TRBJ1-1. TRBV21-1 is deemed a pseudogene. The CDR3 has 10 residues. CDR3 residues: CASSRSEAFF. The CDR3 DNA sequence: TGTGCCAGCAGCAGGTCTGAAGCTTTCTTT.

The chain employs TRBV7-6 and TRBJ2-2, with 7 bases matching TRBD1. The CDR3 is 16 residues long. V lost 4 bases to trimming and J lost 3 bases; unmatched junction nucleotides: 8. CDR1 and CDR2 from the germline V gene are SGHVS and FNYEAQ. For the CDR3, the DNA is TGTGCCAGCAGCTCGCTGGACAGGAGTTACACCGGGGAGCTGTTTTTT. As protein: CASSSLDRSYTGELFF.

Here the CDR3 reads CASSQRAQNYEQYF. The CDR3 region has the DNA TGTGCCAGCAGTCAGCGGGCCCAAAACTACGAGCAGTACTTC. V usage is TRBV6-5 and J usage is TRBJ2-7, with D possibly TRBD2 on 6 matching bases. V lost 5 bases to trimming and J lost 3 bases, with 14 bases between them. This CDR3 contains 14 residues. CDR1 MNHEY and CDR2 SVGAGI come from the germline V gene.

With regard to this clone: The sample has other DNA sequences that encode this CDR3 too. This chain links TRBV11-2 with TRBJ1-2, with D uncertain. Trimming pared 8 bases from V and 8 bases from J, leaving 21 bases between. Germline lookup yields CDR1 SGHAT and CDR2 FQNNGV. This CDR3 comprises 14 residues. Here the CDR3 DNA reads TGTGCCAGCTCCCCTCACACGGGATCGGAGGGCTACACCTTC. Its translation: CASSPHTGSEGYTF.

V is TRBV15 and J is TRBJ1-1, with D hard to call. Trimming removed 0 bases at V and 7 bases at J, with 12 bases between. The CDR3 loop spans 14 amino acids. Germline CDR1 is LNHNV and CDR2 is YYDKDF (reference sequence). The CDR3 loop is CATSRDPTLGEAFF. CDR3 DNA: TGTGCCACCAGCAGAGATCCGACCCTTGGTGAAGCTTTCTTT.

The rearrangement links TRBV7-2 to TRBJ1-6; no reliable D call. The V gene's germline CDR1 is SGHTA and CDR2 FQGNSA. CDR3 length: 13 amino acids. The V end lost 2 bases, the J end lost 14 bases, and 13 bases lay between the germline ends. CDR3 DNA: TGTGCCAGCAGCTTATCAGGTTTTGAAGCCCTCCACTTT. This gives the protein CASSLSGFEALHF.

V is TRBV19 and J is TRBJ2-7; TRBD1 matches at 8 bases. The CDR3 sequence is 15 residues long. Germline CDR1 and CDR2: LNHDA and SQIVND (reference sequence). J was trimmed by 2 bases and V by 7 bases; bases with no gene match: 10. CDR3 amino acids: CASTMRTGTTYEQYF. In DNA, the CDR3 is TGTGCCAGTACCATGAGGACAGGGACCACCTACGAGCAGTACTTC.

This chain uses TRBV7-3 with TRBJ2-3, with D hard to call. Germline CDR1 SGHTA, CDR2 FQGTGA. V gave up 5 bases and J gave up 4 bases, with 10 bases separating them. The CDR3 consists of 13 residues. The CDR3 is CASSTLGADTQYF. DNA for the CDR3: TGTGCCAGCAGCACCTTGGGCGCAGATACGCAGTATTTT.

The V and J genes are TRBV12-2 and TRBJ1-1; no DNA check was done on the table's D call, TRBD1. TRBV12-2 is reported as a pseudogene. The CDR3 loop spans 18 amino acids. The CDR3 sequence: CASRLGFTGQGFDTEAFF. For the CDR3, the DNA is TGTGCAAGTCGCTTAGGTTTCACGGGACAGGGTTTCGACACTGAAGCTTTCTTT.

The chain couples TRBV5-8 to TRBJ2-7; no firm D call. This CDR3 region has 11 residues. The germline V gene encodes CDR1 SGHTS and CDR2 YDEGEE. Trimming removed 4 bases from V and 2 bases from J, with 4 bases in between. CDR3 DNA sequence: TGTGCCAGCAGCCCAACCTACGAGCAGTACTTC. This codes for CASSPTYEQYF.

This rearrangement joins TRBV7-8 to TRBJ2-7, with D perhaps matching TRBD1 (6 bases). The CDR3 has 15 amino acids. The germline V gene encodes CDR1 SGHVS and CDR2 FQNEAQ. Trimming left V 1 base short and J 6 bases short, with 16 bases between. CDR3 sequence reads: CASSLVNRASGEQYF. In nucleotides, the CDR3 is TGTGCCAGCAGCTTAGTAAACAGGGCGTCGGGCGAGCAGTACTTC.

The V call is TRBV7-9, the J call TRBJ1-4; no reliable D call. V gave up 2 bases and J gave up 5 bases, with 15 bases separating them. The germline V gene has CDR1 SEHNR and CDR2 FQNEAQ (reference sequence). CDR3 length: 16 amino acids. CDR3 in DNA: TGTGCCAGCAGCTTATCTAGGGCGGGGTTGAATGAAAAACTGTTTTTT. Protein sequence: CASSLSRAGLNEKLFF.

The CDR3 nucleotides read TGTGCCAGCAGCTTCTGGTCGGGAGCAAGCACAGATACGCAGTATTTT. It translates to CASSFWSGASTDTQYF. The chain combines TRBV5-4 with TRBJ2-3; TRBD2 is a possible D gene (6 bases). The CDR3 length is 16 residues. CDR1 is SGHNT and CDR2 is YYREEE in the germline V gene (reference sequence). V lost 2 bases to trimming and J lost 0 bases, with 13 bases between them.

V gene TRBV27 combines with J gene TRBJ1-3, with TRBD1 identical over 7 bases. V was pared by 0 bases and J by 4 bases, with 3 bases of the junction left unmatched. This CDR3 contains 15 residues. Germline lookup yields CDR1 MNHEY and CDR2 SMNVEV (reference sequence). The CDR3 spells CASSLSKGGGNTIYF. As DNA, the CDR3 is TGTGCCAGCAGTTTATCGAAAGGGGGCGGAAACACCATATATTTT.

This clone has a handful of counts. The J gene is TRBJ1-5, the V gene TRBV21-1; TRBD1, the D gene given by the table, was not confirmed from the DNA. TRBV21-1 is marked as a pseudogene. This CDR3 is built from 15 residues. The CDR3 DNA reads as TGTGCCAGCAGCAAAAACAGGAACGCTAGTCAGCCCCAGCATTTT. It translates to CASSKNRNASQPQHF.